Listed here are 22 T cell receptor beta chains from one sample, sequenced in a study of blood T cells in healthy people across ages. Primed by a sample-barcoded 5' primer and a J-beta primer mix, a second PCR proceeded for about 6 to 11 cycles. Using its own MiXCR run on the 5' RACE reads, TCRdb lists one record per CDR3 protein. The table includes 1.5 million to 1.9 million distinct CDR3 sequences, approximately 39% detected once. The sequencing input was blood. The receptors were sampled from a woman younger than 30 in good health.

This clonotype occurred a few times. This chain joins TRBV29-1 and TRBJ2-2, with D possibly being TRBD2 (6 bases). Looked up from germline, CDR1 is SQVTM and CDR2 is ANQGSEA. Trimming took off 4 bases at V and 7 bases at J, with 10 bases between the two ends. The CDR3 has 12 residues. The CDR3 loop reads CSVGAGFGELFF. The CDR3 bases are TGCAGCGTTGGTGCGGGGTTCGGGGAGCTGTTTTTT.

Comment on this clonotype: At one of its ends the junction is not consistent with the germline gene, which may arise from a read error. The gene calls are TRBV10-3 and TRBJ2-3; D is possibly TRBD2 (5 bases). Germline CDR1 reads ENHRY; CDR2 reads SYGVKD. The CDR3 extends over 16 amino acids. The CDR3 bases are TGTGCCATTAGTGATACTGTTGGACTGGCCACAGATACGCTGTATTTT. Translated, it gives CAISDTVGLATDTLYF.

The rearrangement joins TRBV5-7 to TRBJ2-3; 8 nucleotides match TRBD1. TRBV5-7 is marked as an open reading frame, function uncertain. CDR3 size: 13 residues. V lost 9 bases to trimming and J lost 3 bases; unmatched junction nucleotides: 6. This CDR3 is CAIRTGWTDTQYF. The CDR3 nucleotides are TGTGCCATTCGGACAGGGTGGACAGATACGCAGTATTTT.

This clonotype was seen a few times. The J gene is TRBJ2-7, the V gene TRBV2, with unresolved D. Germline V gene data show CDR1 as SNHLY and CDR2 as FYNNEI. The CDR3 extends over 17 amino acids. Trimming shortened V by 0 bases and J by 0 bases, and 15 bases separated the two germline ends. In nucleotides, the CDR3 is TGTGCCAGCAGTGAAGCGCTTTATGGCAAAAACTCCTACGAGCAGTACTTC. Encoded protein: CASSEALYGKNSYEQYF.

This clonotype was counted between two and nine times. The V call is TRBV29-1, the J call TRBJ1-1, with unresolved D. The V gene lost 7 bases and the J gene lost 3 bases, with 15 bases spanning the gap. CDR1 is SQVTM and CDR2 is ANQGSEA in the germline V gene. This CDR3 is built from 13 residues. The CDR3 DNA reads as TGCAGCGCCCCTGACCCGAGGGACACTGAAGCTTTCTTT. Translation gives CSAPDPRDTEAFF.

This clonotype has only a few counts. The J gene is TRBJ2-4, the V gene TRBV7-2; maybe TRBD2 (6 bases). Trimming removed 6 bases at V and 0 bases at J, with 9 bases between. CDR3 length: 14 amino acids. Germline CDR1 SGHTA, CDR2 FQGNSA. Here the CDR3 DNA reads TGTGCCAGCAGTAAGGGACTAGCCAAAAACATTCAGTACTTC. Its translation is CASSKGLAKNIQYF.

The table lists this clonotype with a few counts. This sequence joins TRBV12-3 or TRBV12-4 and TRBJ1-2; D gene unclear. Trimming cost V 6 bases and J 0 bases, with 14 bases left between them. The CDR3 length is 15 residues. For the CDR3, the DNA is TGTGCCAGCAGCCAAACCGGGCTCACTAACTATGGCTACACCTTC. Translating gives CASSQTGLTNYGYTF.

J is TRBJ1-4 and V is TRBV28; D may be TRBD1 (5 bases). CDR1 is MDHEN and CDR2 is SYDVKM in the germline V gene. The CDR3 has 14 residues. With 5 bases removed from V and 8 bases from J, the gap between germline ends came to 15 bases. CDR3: CASSTREGKEKLFF. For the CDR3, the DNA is TGTGCCAGCAGTACCAGGGAGGGTAAAGAAAAACTGTTTTTT. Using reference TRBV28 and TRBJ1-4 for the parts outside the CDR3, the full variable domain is DVKVTQSSRYLVKRTGEKVFLECVQDMDHENMFWYRQDPGLGLRLIYFSYDVKMKEKGDIPEGYSVSREKKERFSLILESASTNQTSMYLCASSTREGKEKLFFGSGTQLSVL.

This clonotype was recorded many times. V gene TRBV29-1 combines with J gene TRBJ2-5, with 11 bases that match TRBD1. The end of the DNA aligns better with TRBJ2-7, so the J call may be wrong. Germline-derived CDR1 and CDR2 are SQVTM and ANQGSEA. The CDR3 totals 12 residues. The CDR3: CSAGDRGYEQYF. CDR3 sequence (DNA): TGCAGCGCAGGGGACAGGGGGTACGAGCAGTACTTC.

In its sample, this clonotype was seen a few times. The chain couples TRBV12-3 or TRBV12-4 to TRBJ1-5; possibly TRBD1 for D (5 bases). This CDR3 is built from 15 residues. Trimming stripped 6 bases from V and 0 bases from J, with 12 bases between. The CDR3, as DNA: TGTGCCAGCAGGAGCGGGGGGGGTAGCAATCAGCCCCAGCATTTT. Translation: CASRSGGGSNQPQHF.

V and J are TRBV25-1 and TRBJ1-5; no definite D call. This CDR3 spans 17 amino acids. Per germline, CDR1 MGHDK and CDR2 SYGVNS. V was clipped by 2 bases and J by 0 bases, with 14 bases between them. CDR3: CASSEAPEAYSNQPQHF. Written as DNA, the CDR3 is TGTGCCAGCAGTGAAGCGCCCGAAGCATATAGCAATCAGCCCCAGCATTTT.

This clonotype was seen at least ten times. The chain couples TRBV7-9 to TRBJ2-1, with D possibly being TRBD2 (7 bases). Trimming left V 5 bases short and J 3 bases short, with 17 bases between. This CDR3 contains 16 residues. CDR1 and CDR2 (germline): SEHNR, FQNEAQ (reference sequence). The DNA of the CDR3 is TGTGCCAGCAGCCCCGTGTGGGGGGGCCACTACAATGAGCAGTTCTTC. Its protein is CASSPVWGGHYNEQFF.

CDR3 protein: CSAPTGGFGTQYF. The CDR3 region has the DNA TGCAGCGCGCCTACAGGGGGCTTTGGGACCCAGTACTTC. The rearrangement uses TRBV29-1 and TRBJ2-7; TRBD1 agrees at 9 bases. The end of the DNA aligns better with TRBJ2-5, so the J call may be wrong. The CDR3 loop spans 13 amino acids. CDR1 is SQVTM and CDR2 is ANQGSEA in the germline V gene.

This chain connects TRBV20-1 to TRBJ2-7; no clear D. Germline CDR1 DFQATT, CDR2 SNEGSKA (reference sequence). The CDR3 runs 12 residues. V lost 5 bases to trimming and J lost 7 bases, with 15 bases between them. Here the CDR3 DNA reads TGCAGTGCTGGCCCCGGAGTCAATGAGCAGTACTTC. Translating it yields CSAGPGVNEQYF.

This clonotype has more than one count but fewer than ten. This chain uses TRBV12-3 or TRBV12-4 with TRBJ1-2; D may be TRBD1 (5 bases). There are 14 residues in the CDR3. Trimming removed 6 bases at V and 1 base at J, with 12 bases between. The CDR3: CASSPTVSNYGYTF. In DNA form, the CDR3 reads TGTGCCAGCAGCCCGACAGTCAGTAACTATGGCTACACCTTC.

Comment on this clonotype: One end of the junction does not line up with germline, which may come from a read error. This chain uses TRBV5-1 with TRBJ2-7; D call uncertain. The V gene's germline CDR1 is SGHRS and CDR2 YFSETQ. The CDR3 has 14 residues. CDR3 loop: CASSLELRSYEQYF. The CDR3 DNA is TGTGCCAGCAGCTTAGAGCTCCGGTCCTACGAGCAGTACTTC.

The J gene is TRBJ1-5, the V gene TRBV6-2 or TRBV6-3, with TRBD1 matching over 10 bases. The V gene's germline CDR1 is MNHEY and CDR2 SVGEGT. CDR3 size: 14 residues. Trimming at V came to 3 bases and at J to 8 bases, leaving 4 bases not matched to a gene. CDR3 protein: CASSYWDRGEPQHF. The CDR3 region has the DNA TGTGCCAGCAGTTATTGGGACAGGGGTGAGCCCCAGCATTTT.

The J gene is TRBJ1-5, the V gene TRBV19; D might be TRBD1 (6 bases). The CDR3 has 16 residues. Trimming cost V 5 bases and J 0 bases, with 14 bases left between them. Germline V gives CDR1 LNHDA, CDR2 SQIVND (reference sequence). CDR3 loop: CASSFQGPYSNQPQHF. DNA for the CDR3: TGTGCCAGTAGTTTCCAGGGGCCTTATAGCAATCAGCCCCAGCATTTT.

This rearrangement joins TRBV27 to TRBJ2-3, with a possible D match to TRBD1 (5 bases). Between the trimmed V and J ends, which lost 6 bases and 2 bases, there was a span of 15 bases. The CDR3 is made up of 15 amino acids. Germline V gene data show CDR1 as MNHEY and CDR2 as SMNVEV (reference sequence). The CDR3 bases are TGTGCCAGCAGGCGACAGAACAAGGTCACAGATACGCAGTATTTT. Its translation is CASRRQNKVTDTQYF.

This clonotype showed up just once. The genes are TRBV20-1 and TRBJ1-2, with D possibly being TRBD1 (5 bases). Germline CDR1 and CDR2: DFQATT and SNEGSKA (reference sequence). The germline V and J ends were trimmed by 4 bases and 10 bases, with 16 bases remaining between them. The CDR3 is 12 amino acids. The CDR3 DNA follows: TGCAGTGCTACGACAGCCTTGGGACTCTACACCTTC. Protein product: CSATTALGLYTF.

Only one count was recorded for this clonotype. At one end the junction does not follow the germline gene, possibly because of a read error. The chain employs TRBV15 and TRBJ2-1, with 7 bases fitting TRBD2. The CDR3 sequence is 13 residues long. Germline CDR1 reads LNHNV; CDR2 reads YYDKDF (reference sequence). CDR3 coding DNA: TGTACCACCAGCAGAGATGGGAGGGGTGAGCAGTTCTTC. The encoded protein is CTTSRDGRGEQFF.

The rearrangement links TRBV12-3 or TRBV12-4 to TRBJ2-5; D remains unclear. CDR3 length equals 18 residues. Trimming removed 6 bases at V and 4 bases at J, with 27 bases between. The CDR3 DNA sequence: TGTGCCAGCAGCCAGAATTCCCTCTCCGGACCGGCAGCAGAGACCCAGTACTTC. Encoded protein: CASSQNSLSGPAAETQYF.